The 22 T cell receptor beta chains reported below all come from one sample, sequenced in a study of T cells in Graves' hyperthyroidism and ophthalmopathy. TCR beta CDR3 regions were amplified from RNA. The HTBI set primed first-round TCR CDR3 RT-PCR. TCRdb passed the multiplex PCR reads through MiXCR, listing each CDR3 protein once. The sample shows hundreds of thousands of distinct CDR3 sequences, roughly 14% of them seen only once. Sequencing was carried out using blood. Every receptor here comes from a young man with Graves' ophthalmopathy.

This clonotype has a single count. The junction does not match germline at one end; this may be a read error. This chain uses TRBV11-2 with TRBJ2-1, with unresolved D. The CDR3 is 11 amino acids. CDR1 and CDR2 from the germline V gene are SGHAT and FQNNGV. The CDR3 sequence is CASSAYNEQSF. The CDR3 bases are TGTGCCAGCAGCGCGTACAACGAGCAGTCCTTC.

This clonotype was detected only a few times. This chain's CDR3 is CASSSPIRQGGSGANVLTF. CDR3 nucleotide sequence: TGTGCCAGCAGCTCCCCCATCCGACAGGGGGGCTCTGGGGCCAACGTCCTGACTTTC. The rearrangement uses TRBV11-3 and TRBJ2-6; TRBD1 aligns across 9 bases. Trimming took 4 bases from V and 0 from J; bases not matched to a gene: 10. Looked up from germline, CDR1 is SGHNT and CDR2 is YENEEA. This CDR3 has 19 residues.

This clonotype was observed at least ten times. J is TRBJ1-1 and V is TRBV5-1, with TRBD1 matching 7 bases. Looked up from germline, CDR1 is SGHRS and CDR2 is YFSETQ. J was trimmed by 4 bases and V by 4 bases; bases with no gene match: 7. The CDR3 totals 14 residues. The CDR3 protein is CASSPGDSVTEAFF. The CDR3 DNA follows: TGCGCCAGCAGCCCAGGGGACAGCGTCACTGAAGCTTTCTTT.

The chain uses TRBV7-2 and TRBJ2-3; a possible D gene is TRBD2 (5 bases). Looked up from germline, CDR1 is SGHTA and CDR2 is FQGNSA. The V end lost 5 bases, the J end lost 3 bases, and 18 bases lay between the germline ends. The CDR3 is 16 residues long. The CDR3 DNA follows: TGTGCCAGCAGCCCTAGTCGGGGTGTCGGGACAGATACGCAGTATTTT. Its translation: CASSPSRGVGTDTQYF.

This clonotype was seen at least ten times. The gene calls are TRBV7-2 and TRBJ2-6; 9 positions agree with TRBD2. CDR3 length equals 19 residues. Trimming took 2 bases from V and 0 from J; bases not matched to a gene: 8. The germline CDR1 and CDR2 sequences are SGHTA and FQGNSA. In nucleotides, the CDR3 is TGTGCCAGCAGCTTAAATTTGGGACTAGCTGTCTCTGGGGCCAACGTCCTGACTTTC. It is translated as CASSLNLGLAVSGANVLTF. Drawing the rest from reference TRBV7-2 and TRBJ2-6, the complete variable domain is GAGVSQSPSNKVTEKGKDVELRCDPISGHTALYWYRQSLGQGLEFLIYFQGNSAPDKSGLPSDRFSAERTGGSVSTLTIQRTQQEDSAVYLCASSLNLGLAVSGANVLTFGAGSRLTVL.

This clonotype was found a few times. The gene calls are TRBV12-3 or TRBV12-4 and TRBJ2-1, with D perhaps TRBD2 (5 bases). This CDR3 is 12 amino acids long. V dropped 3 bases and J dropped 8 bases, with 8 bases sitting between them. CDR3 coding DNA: TGTGCCAGCAGTTTTAAGAGGGATGAGCAGTTCTTC. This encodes CASSFKRDEQFF.

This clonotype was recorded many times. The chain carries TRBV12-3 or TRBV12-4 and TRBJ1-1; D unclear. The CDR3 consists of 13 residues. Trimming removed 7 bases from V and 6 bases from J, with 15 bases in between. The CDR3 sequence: CASTPGSTPEAFF. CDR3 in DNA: TGTGCCAGCACCCCTGGCTCCACCCCTGAAGCTTTCTTT.

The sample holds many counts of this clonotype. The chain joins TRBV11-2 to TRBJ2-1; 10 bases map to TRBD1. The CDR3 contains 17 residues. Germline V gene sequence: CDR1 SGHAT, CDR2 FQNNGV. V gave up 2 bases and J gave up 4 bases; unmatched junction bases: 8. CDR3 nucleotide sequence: TGTGCCAGCAGCTTAAGATCAGGGACAGGGGTATACAATGAGCAGTTCTTC. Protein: CASSLRSGTGVYNEQFF.

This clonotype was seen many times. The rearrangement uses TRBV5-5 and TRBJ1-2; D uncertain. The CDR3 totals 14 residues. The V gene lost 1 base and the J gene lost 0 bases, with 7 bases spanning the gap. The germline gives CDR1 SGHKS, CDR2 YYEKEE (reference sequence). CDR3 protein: CASSLYDTNYGYTF. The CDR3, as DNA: TGTGCCAGCAGCTTGTATGACACTAACTATGGCTACACCTTC.

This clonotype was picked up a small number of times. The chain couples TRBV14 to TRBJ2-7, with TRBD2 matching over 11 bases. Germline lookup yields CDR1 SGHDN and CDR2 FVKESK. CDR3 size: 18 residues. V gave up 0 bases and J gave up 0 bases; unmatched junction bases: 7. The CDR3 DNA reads TGTGCCAGCAGCCAAGATCCGACTAGCGGGACTTACTCCTACGAGCAGTACTTC. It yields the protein CASSQDPTSGTYSYEQYF.

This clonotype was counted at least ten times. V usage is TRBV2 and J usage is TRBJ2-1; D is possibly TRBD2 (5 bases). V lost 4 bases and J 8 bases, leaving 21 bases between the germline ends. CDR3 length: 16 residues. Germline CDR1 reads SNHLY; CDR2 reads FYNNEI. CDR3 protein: CASSANRGLGFHEQFF. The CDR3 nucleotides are TGTGCCAGCAGTGCAAACCGGGGTTTGGGGTTTCATGAGCAGTTCTTC.

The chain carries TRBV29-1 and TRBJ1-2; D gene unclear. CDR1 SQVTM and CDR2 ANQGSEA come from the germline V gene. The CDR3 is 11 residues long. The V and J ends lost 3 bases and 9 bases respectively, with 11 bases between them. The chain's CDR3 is CSVDHLNRYTF. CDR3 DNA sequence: TGCAGCGTTGATCATCTAAATCGCTACACCTTC.

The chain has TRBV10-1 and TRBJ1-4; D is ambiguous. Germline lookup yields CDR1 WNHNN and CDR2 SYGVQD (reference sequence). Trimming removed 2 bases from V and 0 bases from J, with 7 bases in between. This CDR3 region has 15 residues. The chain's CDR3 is CASSEAAATNEKLFF. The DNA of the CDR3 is TGCGCCAGCAGTGAGGCGGCGGCAACTAATGAAAAACTGTTTTTT.

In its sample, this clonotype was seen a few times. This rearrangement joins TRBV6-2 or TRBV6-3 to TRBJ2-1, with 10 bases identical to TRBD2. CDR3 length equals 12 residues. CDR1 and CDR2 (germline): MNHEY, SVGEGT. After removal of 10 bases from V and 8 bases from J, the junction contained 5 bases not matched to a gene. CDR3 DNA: TGTGCCATCGAGCGGGGGGGCTATGAGCAGTTCTTC. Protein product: CAIERGGYEQFF.

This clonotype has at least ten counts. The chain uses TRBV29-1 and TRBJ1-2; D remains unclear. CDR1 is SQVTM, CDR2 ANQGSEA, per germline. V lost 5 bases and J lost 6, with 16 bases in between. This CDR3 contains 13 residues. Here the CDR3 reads CSVQERGTDGYTF. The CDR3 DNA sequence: TGCAGCGTTCAGGAGCGGGGAACTGATGGCTACACCTTC.

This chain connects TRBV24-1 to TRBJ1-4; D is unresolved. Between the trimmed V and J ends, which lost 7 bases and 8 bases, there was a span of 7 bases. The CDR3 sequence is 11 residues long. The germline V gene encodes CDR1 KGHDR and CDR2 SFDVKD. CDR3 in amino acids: CATSKGEKLFF. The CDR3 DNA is TGTGCCACCAGCAAAGGGGAAAAACTGTTTTTT.

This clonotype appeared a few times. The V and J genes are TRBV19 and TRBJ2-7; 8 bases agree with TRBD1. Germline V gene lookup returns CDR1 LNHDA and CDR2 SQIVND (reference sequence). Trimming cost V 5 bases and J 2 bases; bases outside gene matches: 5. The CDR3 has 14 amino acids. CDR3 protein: CASSQAGGPYEQYF. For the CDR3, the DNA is TGTGCCAGTAGTCAGGCAGGGGGCCCCTACGAGCAGTACTTC.

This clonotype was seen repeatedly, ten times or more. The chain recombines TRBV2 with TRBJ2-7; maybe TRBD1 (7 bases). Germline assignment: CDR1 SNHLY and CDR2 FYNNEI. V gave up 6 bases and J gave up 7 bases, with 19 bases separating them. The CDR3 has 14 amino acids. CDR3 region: CASSFRTGGREQYF. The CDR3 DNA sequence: TGTGCCAGCAGCTTTCGGACAGGAGGGAGAGAGCAGTACTTC. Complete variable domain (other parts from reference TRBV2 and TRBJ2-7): EPEVTQTPSHQVTQMGQEVILRCVPISNHLYFYWYRQILGQKVEFLVSFYNNEISEKSEIFDDQFSVERPDGSNFTLKIRSTKLEDSAMYFCASSFRTGGREQYFGPGTRLTVT.

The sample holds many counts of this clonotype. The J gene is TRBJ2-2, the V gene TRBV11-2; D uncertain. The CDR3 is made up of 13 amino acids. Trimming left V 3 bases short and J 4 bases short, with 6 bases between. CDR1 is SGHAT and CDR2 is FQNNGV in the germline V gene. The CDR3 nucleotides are TGTGCCAGCAGCTTGGGGATCACCGGGGAGCTGTTTTTT. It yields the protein CASSLGITGELFF.

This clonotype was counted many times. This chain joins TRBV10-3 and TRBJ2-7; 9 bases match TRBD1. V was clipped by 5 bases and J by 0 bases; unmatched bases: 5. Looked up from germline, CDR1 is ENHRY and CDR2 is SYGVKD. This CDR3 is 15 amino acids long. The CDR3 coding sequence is TGTGCCATCAGTCCCGGACAGGGGAGCTCCTACGAGCAGTACTTC. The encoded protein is CAISPGQGSSYEQYF.

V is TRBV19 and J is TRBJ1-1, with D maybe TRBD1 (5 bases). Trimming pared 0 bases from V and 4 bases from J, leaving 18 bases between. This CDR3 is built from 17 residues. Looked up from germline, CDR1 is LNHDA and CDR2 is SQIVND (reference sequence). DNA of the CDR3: TGTGCCAGTAGTATAGATCAGCTAAGGGGTCCGATCACTGAAGCTTTCTTT. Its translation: CASSIDQLRGPITEAFF.

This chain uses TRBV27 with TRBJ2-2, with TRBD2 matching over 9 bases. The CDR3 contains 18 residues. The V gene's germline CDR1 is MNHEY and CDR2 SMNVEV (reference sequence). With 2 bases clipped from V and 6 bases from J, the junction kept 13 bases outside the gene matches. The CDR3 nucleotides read TGTGCCAGCAGTTTAAATTTTTTCGAGACTAGCGGCCCCGGGGAGCTGTTTTTT. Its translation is CASSLNFFETSGPGELFF.